This T cell receptor beta chain was documented in a study of beta chain features in type 1 diabetes. This clone was observed once. Only one heparinised blood draw was taken per donor, and its volume averaged about 116 mL. A sort by CD45RO/CCR7/CD25/CD127/CD95/CD27 yielded CD4+ naive, central memory, regulatory and stem cell-like memory cells. Reverse transcription of all isolated RNA meant that expressed TCRB transcripts were sequenced. Profiling relied on immunoSEQ multiplex PCR, and the TCRdb table lists in-frame clones only, not all of them. The sample includes some 150,000 clones, around 10% of them seen just once. Sequencing was done on a sample of central memory CD4+ T cells from blood. The receptor comes from a man in his late teens or twenties in good health.

CDR3 loop: CASSLQGSEGYTF. The CDR3 nucleotides are TGCGCCAGCAGTTTACAGGGTTCCGAAGGCTACACCTTC. The genes are TRBV5-1 and TRBJ1-2, with a weak D call TRBD1 (6 bases). In germline, CDR1 is SGHRS, CDR2 YFSETQ. Deletions cut 5 bases from V and 8 bases from J, with 16 bases between. CDR3 length: 13 amino acids. Based on the CDR3 plus reference TRBV5-1 and TRBJ1-2, the full variable domain is KAGVTQTPRYLIKTRGQQVTLSCSPISGHRSVSWYQQTPGQGLQFLFEYFSETQRNKGNFPGRFSGRQFSNSRSEMNVSTLELGDSALYLCASSLQGSEGYTFGSGTRLTVV.